This entry features one T cell receptor beta chain sequence. This receptor's antigen is unknown. Qualities for individual bases were not recorded, and no much larger clone is one base off. This record comes from a study of blood T cell repertoires in COVID-19 (dated by TCRdb to about 2020). In terms of the full investigation: Collaborator samples came from the United States, Italy and Spain and covered acute and convalescent phases of COVID-19. Deeply sampled blood TCRbeta repertoires from subjects exposed to, actively infected with, or recovered from COVID-19 were included in the dataset. Samples were obtained from the ongoing ImmuneRACE study (first 160 participants) and from 1,254 subjects provided by 6 global collaborators. Where available, HLA class I and class II types were obtained from metadata supplied by the sample provider rather than from assay-based typing. The material from the prospective study consisted of cDNA or gDNA derived from T cells, B-cell-depleted T cells, or PBMCs. The sample metadata nearly always contained a de-identified subject ID, COVID-19 status, age in years and sex. The repertoires were released in a freely available public database intended as a resource for research on the immune response to SARS-CoV-2. What the study reported, not specific to this receptor: The amount of clinical and demographic metadata varied by source and participant and was provided uncurated.

Collaborating institutions collected whole blood in K2EDTA tubes following their own protocols. For TCRbeta analysis, collaborators shipped samples as frozen whole blood, isolated PBMCs, or DNA extracted from either of those sample types. TCRbeta CDR3 regions were amplified from genomic DNA by means of the immunoSEQ Assay, a bias-controlled multiplex PCR. Per the source publication's procedure: Within the assay, amplification of reference gene primers was used to estimate how many nucleated cells each sample contained. Sequence reads were collapsed and filtered to measure the absolute abundance of every unique TCRbeta CDR3 rearrangement. For each sample, productive Simpson clonality was calculated as the square root of Simpson's diversity index across productive rearrangements. The table comes from immuneACCESS by way of TCRdb, which keeps in-frame sequences with V and J called. Part of the clones is missing from these tables; in studies checked, under half for an unresolved V gene and the rest for unknown reasons. That table is the source of V, J and clone size, and D and trimming were worked out from the DNA. The sample table shows roughly 300,000 clones, and 70% to 90% are seen once. The leading ten clones occupy approximately 8.8% of the sample.

From the germline V gene, CDR1 is MNHEY and CDR2 is SVGAGI. The CDR3 covers 11 residues, taking in both the cysteine and the phenylalanine. Of all the DNA, just the CDR3 is kept, 33 bases in frame from base 1. Trimming at the junction amounts to 2 bases on V and 8 bases on J, and the germline ends lie 3 bases apart. The sequence is built from TRBV6-5 and TRBJ1-4; the D gene remains uncertain. Material: peripheral blood. This receptor was identified in a man aged 18-30 years with active or convalescent COVID-19. The CDR3 protein: CASSYQEKLFF. The nucleotide sequence reads TGTGCCAGCAGTTACCAGGAAAAACTGTTTTTT.